This T cell receptor (beta chain) was retrieved from a study of immune cell composition in non-small cell lung cancer. Points from the study as a whole: 60% to 80% of squamous and 25% to 35% of adenocarcinoma cases had tumour-associated clones >0.5%.

Sequenced by immunoSEQ multiplex PCR; TCRdb stores in-frame clones only, minus some. The repertoire holds about 7,600 clones, 78% seen once, with about 12% in the top ten. Comment on this clone: The target antigen is unknown.

The CDR3 contains 16 residues. Trimming took 1 base from V and 4 from J; bases not matched to a gene: 6. Germline V lookup: CDR1 LNHNV, CDR2 YYDKDF (reference sequence). This receptor was identified in a human donor with non-small cell lung cancer. The specimen was lung tumor tissue. V gene TRBV15 combines with J gene TRBJ1-2, with 10 positions matching TRBD1. CDR3 region: CATSRGPGQGTYGYTF. Here the CDR3 DNA reads TGTGCCACCAGCAGAGGGCCGGGACAGGGGACCTATGGCTACACCTTC.